The rows below give T cell receptor beta chains drawn from one sample of a study of shared clonotypes between healthy human individuals. The method was immunoSEQ multiplex PCR; TCRdb's version includes in-frame clones alone and lacks a portion of them. Here the sample spans roughly 2.5 million clones, approximately 94% being singletons. The sequencing input was naive CD4+ T cells sorted from blood. The receptors here all came from a young man in good health. CDR3s include the opening cysteine and the closing phenylalanine or tryptophan. A D gene is named only where the DNA matches it firmly. The size entry is marked missing in some rows and otherwise reads once, few, many or a size class.

v_gene	d_gene	j_gene	abundance	CDR3aa	CDR3nt
TRBV5-4	NA	TRBJ2-2	NA	CASSALQGWSGELFF	TGTGCCAGCAGCGCCTTACAGGGTTGGTCCGGGGAGCTGTTTTTT
TRBV5-5	TRBD1	TRBJ2-7	NA	CASSLLPRTGVYEQYF	TGTGCCAGCAGCTTGCTCCCCCGGACAGGGGTCTACGAGCAGTACTTC
TRBV5-4	TRBD2	TRBJ2-5	NA	CASSLEGLAGQETQYF	TGTGCCAGCAGCTTGGAGGGACTAGCGGGCCAAGAGACCCAGTACTTC
TRBV9	TRBD1	TRBJ2-5	NA	CASSVEKGQGPQETQYF	TGTGCCAGCAGCGTAGAAAAGGGACAGGGCCCACAAGAGACCCAGTACTTC
TRBV28	TRBD1	TRBJ1-5	NA	CASSSGTGFNQPQHF	TGTGCCAGCAGCTCCGGGACAGGGTTCAATCAGCCCCAGCATTTT
TRBV30	TRBD1	TRBJ1-5	NA	CAWSEQGAAQPQHF	TGTGCCTGGAGTGAACAGGGGGCGGCTCAGCCCCAGCATTTT
TRBV30	NA	TRBJ2-6	NA	CAWSSGRFQFTNVLTF	TGTGCCTGGAGTTCGGGGAGGTTTCAGTTTACCAACGTCCTGACTTTC
TRBV13	TRBD2	TRBJ2-2	NA	CASSYSGMANTGELFF	TGTGCCAGCAGCTATAGCGGGATGGCGAACACCGGGGAGCTGTTTTTT
TRBV6-1	NA	TRBJ1-2	NA	CASSTTLWRRGYTF	TGTGCCAGCAGTACGACCTTGTGGAGACGGGGCTACACCTTC
TRBV13	NA	TRBJ2-1	NA	CASSLVGGGVSNEQFF	TGTGCCAGCAGCTTAGTGGGCGGGGGCGTTAGCAATGAGCAGTTCTTC
TRBV4-2	NA	TRBJ2-2	once	CASSQSHSNTGELFF	TGTGCCAGCAGCCAATCGCACAGCAACACCGGGGAGCTGTTTTTT
TRBV25-1	NA	TRBJ2-2	NA	CASNKNTGELFF	TGTGCCAGCAACAAGAACACCGGGGAGCTGTTTTTT
TRBV11-3	NA	TRBJ2-1	NA	CASSLGTYDEQFF	TGTGCCAGCAGCTTAGGCACCTACGATGAGCAGTTCTTC
TRBV18	NA	TRBJ2-2	NA	CASSQGQNTGELFF	TGTGCCAGCTCACAGGGACAGAACACCGGGGAGCTGTTTTTT
TRBV18	NA	TRBJ2-3	NA	CASSPDQGGADTQYF	TGTGCCAGCTCACCGGATCAGGGTGGGGCAGATACGCAGTATTTT
TRBV5-1	NA	TRBJ2-5	NA	CASSPELGETQYF	TGCGCCAGCAGCCCTGAGCTAGGCGAGACCCAGTACTTC
TRBV11-2	NA	TRBJ2-5	once	CASSRGHLQETQYF	TGTGCCAGCAGCCGTGGACATCTCCAAGAGACCCAGTACTTC
TRBV19	NA	TRBJ2-2	once	CASSQYSASLTNTGELFF	TGTGCCAGTAGCCAATATAGCGCCAGCTTGACGAACACCGGGGAGCTGTTTTTT
TRBV21-1	NA	TRBJ1-6	NA	CASSKQRGLRHNSPLHF	TGTGCCAGCAGCAAACAACGCGGACTGCGGCATAATTCACCCCTCCACTTT
TRBV30	TRBD1	TRBJ2-7	once	CAWSVSGTGRYEQYF	TGTGCCTGGAGTGTGTCGGGGACAGGGAGGTACGAGCAGTACTTC
TRBV6-5	NA	TRBJ1-5	NA	CASSPLTRDQPQHF	TGTGCCAGCAGTCCCCTGACAAGGGATCAGCCCCAGCATTTT
TRBV9	TRBD2	TRBJ2-7	NA	CASSTKGLAGGPWDEQYF	TGTGCCAGCAGCACGAAGGGACTAGCGGGAGGGCCCTGGGACGAGCAGTACTTC
TRBV27	NA	TRBJ2-7	NA	CASSLGPSVGAYEQYF	TGTGCCAGCAGTTTAGGGCCCTCGGTCGGGGCCTACGAGCAGTACTTC
TRBV6-6	NA	TRBJ1-3	NA	CASSYLELGSGNTIYF	TGTGCCAGCAGTTACCTAGAGTTAGGGTCTGGAAACACCATATATTTT
TRBV4-3	NA	TRBJ1-5	NA	CASSQDSGQPQHF	TGCGCCAGCAGCCAAGACTCAGGTCAGCCCCAGCATTTT
TRBV19	NA	TRBJ1-1	NA	CASSATGNTEAFF	TGTGCCAGTAGTGCCACAGGGAACACTGAAGCTTTCTTT
TRBV7-2	NA	TRBJ2-5	NA	CASSFWAQETQYF	TGTGCCAGCAGCTTTTGGGCCCAAGAGACCCAGTACTTC
TRBV10-3	TRBD1	TRBJ1-3	NA	CAIRGTGNSSIYF	TGTGCCATAAGAGGGACAGGGAACTCTTCCATATATTTT
TRBV6-5	TRBD1	TRBJ2-7	NA	CASSYRTGGAYEQYF	TGTGCCAGCAGTTACCGGACAGGGGGAGCCTACGAGCAGTACTTC
TRBV2	TRBD2	TRBJ2-1	NA	CASRKTSGPYNEQFF	TGTGCCAGCAGAAAGACTAGCGGGCCTTACAATGAGCAGTTCTTC
TRBV5-1	TRBD2	TRBJ2-3	NA	CASSFTSGGKGTDTQYF	TGCGCCAGCAGCTTCACTAGCGGGGGGAAGGGAACAGATACGCAGTATTTT
TRBV7-2	TRBD2	TRBJ2-1	NA	CASSLGGRGRGNEQFF	TGTGCCAGCAGCTTAGGGGGGCGCGGGAGGGGAAATGAGCAGTTCTTC
TRBV19	NA	TRBJ2-6	NA	CASSMRGLPSGANVLTF	TGTGCCAGTAGTATGAGGGGCCTACCCTCTGGGGCCAACGTCCTGACTTTC
TRBV7-9	TRBD2	TRBJ2-7	NA	CASSFESGILYEQYF	TGTGCCAGCAGCTTCGAAAGCGGGATTCTCTACGAGCAGTACTTC
TRBV5-1	NA	TRBJ1-6	NA	CASSSTEGLNSPLHF	TGCGCCAGCAGCTCGACAGAGGGCTTGAATTCACCCCTCCACTTT
TRBV7-2	TRBD1	TRBJ1-4	NA	CASSWDRTGENEKLFF	TGTGCCAGCAGCTGGGACAGGACGGGTGAAAATGAAAAACTGTTTTTT
TRBV6-5	TRBD2	TRBJ2-7	NA	CASSYSRTSGRDEQYF	TGTGCCAGCAGTTACTCTAGGACTAGCGGGAGGGACGAGCAGTACTTC
TRBV19	TRBD2	TRBJ2-7	once	CASSARLASIYEQYF	TGTGCCAGTAGTGCCCGACTAGCGAGCATCTACGAGCAGTACTTC
TRBV7-2	NA	TRBJ2-7	NA	CASSLVTRSYEQYF	TGTGCCAGCAGCTTAGTCACCAGATCGTACGAGCAGTACTTC
TRBV7-2	NA	TRBJ2-1	NA	CASSLVGAGTGNEQFF	TGTGCCAGCAGCTTAGTTGGGGCAGGGACGGGCAATGAGCAGTTCTTC
TRBV10-3	NA	TRBJ1-2	NA	CAISESSGTLRGYTF	TGTGCCATCAGTGAGTCTTCTGGTACCTTACGGGGCTACACCTTC
TRBV10-3	NA	TRBJ2-2	NA	CAISPRGNTGELFF	TGTGCCATCAGCCCCAGGGGGAACACCGGGGAGCTGTTTTTT
TRBV4-1	NA	TRBJ1-3	NA	CASSHPAGNTIYF	TGCGCCAGCAGCCATCCGGCCGGAAACACCATATATTTT
TRBV5-1	TRBD1	TRBJ1-1	NA	CASSLRTGANTEAFF	TGCGCCAGCAGCTTAAGGACAGGGGCGAACACTGAAGCTTTCTTT
TRBV4-1	NA	TRBJ1-3	NA	CASSQGRARGSGNTIYF	TGCGCCAGCAGCCAAGGTCGCGCCCGGGGCTCTGGAAACACCATATATTTT
TRBV18	NA	TRBJ1-3	NA	CASDRGDYSGNTIYF	TGTGCCAGCGACAGAGGGGACTACTCTGGAAACACCATATATTTT
TRBV28	NA	TRBJ1-4	NA	CASSRGRLVEKLFF	TGTGCCAGCAGCCGAGGCCGATTGGTTGAAAAACTGTTTTTT
TRBV5-1	TRBD2	TRBJ2-3	NA	CASSSGLAGAFPDTQYF	TGCGCCAGCAGCTCGGGACTAGCGGGAGCTTTTCCAGATACGCAGTATTTT
TRBV6-5	NA	TRBJ2-4	NA	CASSYDPAKNIQYF	TGTGCCAGCAGTTACGATCCGGCCAAAAACATTCAGTACTTC
TRBV19	TRBD2	TRBJ2-4	NA	CASSLSGRAENIQYF	TGTGCCAGTAGTCTTAGCGGGAGGGCGGAAAACATTCAGTACTTC
TRBV5-1	TRBD1	TRBJ2-7	NA	CASSTRTGQGEQYF	TGCGCCAGCAGCACCAGGACAGGACAGGGGGAGCAGTACTTC
TRBV2	TRBD1	TRBJ2-7	NA	CASSSGTGRSYEQYF	TGTGCCAGCAGTTCTGGGACAGGCCGTTCTTACGAGCAGTACTTC
TRBV6-6	TRBD1	TRBJ1-6	NA	CASSSMTGPSPLHF	TGTGCCAGCAGTTCCATGACAGGGCCTTCACCCCTCCACTTT
TRBV11-1	NA	TRBJ2-5	NA	CASSKRDNRETQYF	TGTGCCAGCAGCAAAAGAGACAATCGGGAGACCCAGTACTTC
TRBV7-9	NA	TRBJ2-6	NA	CASSLYQAGANVLTF	TGTGCCAGCAGCTTATATCAGGCGGGGGCCAACGTCCTGACTTTC
TRBV5-1	TRBD2	TRBJ2-3	NA	CASSRTSGPGRETQYF	TGCGCCAGCAGCCGGACTAGCGGGCCTGGACGCGAGACGCAGTATTTT
TRBV7-8	NA	TRBJ1-2	NA	CASSLQPHTSSYGYTF	TGTGCCAGCAGCTTACAACCTCACACCTCCTCCTATGGCTACACCTTC